This T cell receptor (beta chain) was sequenced for a study of shared clonotypes between healthy human individuals. Looking at the study overall: For every donor, three CD4 naive, three CD4 memory, two CD8 naive and one CD8 memory plates were used.

The table came from immunoSEQ multiplex PCR; TCRdb's copy has only in-frame clones and leaves some out. The data contain approximately 1.5 million clones, approximately 98.5% of them singletons. Into CD45RA+ naive and CD45RA-negative memory subsets, the CD4+ cells were split. The CDR3 totals 16 residues. Germline V gene lookup returns CDR1 LNHDA and CDR2 SQIVND (reference sequence). Losses at the gene ends were 5 bases for V and 3 bases for J; bases not matched to a gene: 10. Broader study findings: Depth of sequencing was expected to influence donor clonotype sharing.

As concerns this clone: Its specificity is not known.

The J gene is TRBJ2-1, the V gene TRBV19, with TRBD1 matching over 7 bases. The receptor was isolated from a man aged 25-45 years in good health. The specimen was naive CD4+ T cells sorted from blood. Subset reported: CD45RA+ positively selected. The CDR3 DNA is TGTGCCAGTAGTGTAAACAGGGGCCAGCACTACAATGAGCAGTTCTTC. Translating it yields CASSVNRGQHYNEQFF.